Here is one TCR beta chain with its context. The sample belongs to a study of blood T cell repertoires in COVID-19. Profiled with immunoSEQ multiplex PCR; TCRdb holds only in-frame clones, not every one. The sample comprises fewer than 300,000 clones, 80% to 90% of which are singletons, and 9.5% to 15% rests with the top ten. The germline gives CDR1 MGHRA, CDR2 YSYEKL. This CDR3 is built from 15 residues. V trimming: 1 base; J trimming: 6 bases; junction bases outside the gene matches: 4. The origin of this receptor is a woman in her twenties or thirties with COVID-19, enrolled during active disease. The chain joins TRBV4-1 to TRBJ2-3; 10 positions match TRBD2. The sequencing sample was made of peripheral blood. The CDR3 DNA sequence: TGCGCCAGCAGCCAAGCGGTAGCGGGGGGTGATACGCAGTATTTT. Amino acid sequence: CASSQAVAGGDTQYF.